The T cell receptor (beta chain) described here comes from a study of blood T cells in healthy people across ages. CDR3 length equals 12 residues. Germline lookup yields CDR1 KGHDR and CDR2 SFDVKD. V was pared by 8 bases and J by 3 bases, with 10 bases between. The study isolated at least 6.5 million PBMCs from each sample. Total RNA, at least 5.5 micrograms per sample, came from PBMCs. PCR was performed a second time for about 7 to 12 cycles using a sample-barcoded 5' primer and a J-beta primer mix. Samples each returned at least 2.5 million CDR3-containing paired-end reads. TCRdb reprocessed the 5' RACE reads via MiXCR and lists one record per CDR3 protein. The repertoire holds 1 million to 1.2 million distinct CDR3 sequences, with 35% to 40% as singletons.

This receptor was identified in a man aged 18 to 30 in good health. The V call is TRBV24-1, the J call TRBJ2-7; D gene uncertain. Sequencing used blood. The CDR3 DNA follows: TGTGCCACCAATTACCGCTTCTACGAGCAGTACTTC. Translated, it gives CATNYRFYEQYF.